The following is a T cell receptor (beta chain) sequence with its context. The sample belongs to a study of shared clonotypes between healthy human individuals. The data were produced by immunoSEQ multiplex PCR, yet TCRdb's version contains in-frame clones alone and is incomplete. This table has some 490,000 clones, around 85% appearing once. The CDR3 covers 16 residues. Trimming shortened V by 1 base and J by 2 bases, and 14 bases separated the two germline ends. CDR1 is SGHNT and CDR2 is YYREEE in the germline V gene (reference sequence). This TCR was recovered from a woman aged 40 to 49 in good health. Some clones in this sample may be carry-over from other donors' samples. Sequenced: PBMCs. The rearrangement uses TRBV5-4 and TRBJ2-3; the D call may be TRBD1 or TRBD2 (5 bases each). CDR3 amino acids: CASSLRLQGPTDTQYF. The CDR3 coding sequence is TGTGCCAGCAGCTTGAGGCTCCAGGGACCCACAGATACGCAGTATTTT.